These T cell receptor beta chains were read from a single sample in a study of blood T cells in healthy people across ages. One entry per CDR3 protein results from TCRdb running MiXCR on the 5' RACE reads. The sample records roughly 1,100,000 distinct CDR3 sequences, under 30% being singletons. The sample was also reused in another study, on T cells of mothers and their children.

Source material: blood. These receptors were obtained from a girl aged 2-10 years in good health. Each CDR3 is given with its conserved first and last residue. The order of the fields is CDR3 DNA, CDR3 protein, D gene, clone size, V gene, J gene. The D gene is left open where the match is weak. The size field is filled for only some rows; it gives once, few, many or a size class.

TGTGCTAGTGGTTGGAACTACAATGAGCAGTTCTTC	CASGWNYNEQFF	-	few	TRBV12-5	TRBJ2-1
TGCAGCGGGCGTGGTGCGGAACAGTACTTC	CSGRGAEQYF	-	-	TRBV29-1	TRBJ2-5
TGTGCCAGCAGCCAAGATCTAGCAACCTACGAGCAGTACTTC	CASSQDLATYEQYF	-	-	TRBV3-1	TRBJ2-7
TGTGCCAGCAGCGAACAGGGTCGGCACACTGAAGCTTTCTTT	CASSEQGRHTEAFF	-	few	TRBV11-1	TRBJ1-1
TGTGCCACCCTGACCTCGTCAAGGTCAGGGAAACTGTTTTTT	CATLTSSRSGKLFF	-	few	TRBV2	TRBJ1-4
TGCGCCAGCAGCTTTGCGAACACCGGGGAGCTGTTTTTT	CASSFANTGELFF	-	few	TRBV5-1	TRBJ2-2
TGTGCCAGCAGTCTCCTAGCGGGAGTTAGAGATACGCAGTATTTT	CASSLLAGVRDTQYF	TRBD2	-	TRBV6-5	TRBJ2-3
TGTGCCAGCAGCTTTGGTAGCGGCCTAGACGGGTACAATGAGCAGTTCTTC	CASSFGSGLDGYNEQFF	-	-	TRBV7-9	TRBJ2-1
TGCAGTGCTAGCCCCCCAGGGGATTACCAGCCCCAGCATTTT	CSASPPGDYQPQHF	-	many	TRBV20-1	TRBJ1-5
TGTGCCAGCAGCATCGCGGGAGGGCCAGATACGCAGTATTTT	CASSIAGGPDTQYF	TRBD2	-	TRBV11-2	TRBJ2-3
TGTGCCAGCAGCTTACCAGGACTAGGAATGGGTGAGCAGTTCTTC	CASSLPGLGMGEQFF	TRBD2	few	TRBV7-9	TRBJ2-1
TGTGCCAGCAGTTCCATGGACTTGGGAAAAGAGGCACCCCTCCACTTT	CASSSMDLGKEAPLHF	-	-	TRBV6-6	TRBJ1-6
TGTGCTGGAGGGGGCTTTGGAAACACCATATATTTT	CAGGGFGNTIYF	TRBD1	few	TRBV27	TRBJ1-3
TGCAGTGCTAATTCAGAGGGTCCAACAGATACGCAGTATTTT	CSANSEGPTDTQYF	-	few	TRBV20-1	TRBJ2-3
TGTGCCAGCAGCGCCCAGGGGACAATCTGTGGCTACACCTTC	CASSAQGTICGYTF	-	-	TRBV9	TRBJ1-2
TGTGCCAGCAGCTTAGCCGGGTGGGGGCGCGTCATCAGGGAGGAGACCCAGTACTTC	CASSLAGWGRVIREETQYF	-	-	TRBV7-8	TRBJ2-5
TGTGCCAGCAGTTCGGCAGGGGTCTCAAAGAACACTGAAGCTTTCTTT	CASSSAGVSKNTEAFF	-	-	TRBV12-3/TRBV12-4	TRBJ1-1
TGTGCCAGCAGACCGGGACAGGGGGTCTACGAGCAGTACTTC	CASRPGQGVYEQYF	TRBD1	few	TRBV28	TRBJ2-7
TGTGCCAGCAGTAGAGGGGAGGCCCGGCTAGGCTACACCTTC	CASSRGEARLGYTF	-	few	TRBV12-3/TRBV12-4	TRBJ1-2
TGCAGCGTTCAGGTCCCCCCTCTAGCGGGAGGATACAATGAGCAGTTCTTC	CSVQVPPLAGGYNEQFF	TRBD2	few	TRBV29-1	TRBJ2-1
TGTGCCAGCAGTACGCACCAGAGGATTAGCTCTGGAAACACCATATATTTT	CASSTHQRISSGNTIYF	-	few	TRBV6-2/TRBV6-3	TRBJ1-3
TGCGCCAGCAGCTCACCCAACGGATGGAACACTGAAGCTTTCTTT	CASSSPNGWNTEAFF	-	-	TRBV5-1	TRBJ1-1
TGTGCCCGCAGTTATGTGACTGAAGCTTTCTTT	CARSYVTEAFF	-	-	TRBV6-2/TRBV6-3	TRBJ1-1